The 18 T cell receptor beta chains below were found in one sample sequenced in a study of CD8 T cells in Susac syndrome. Random hexamers were used to reverse transcribe roughly 0.5 to 1 ug of RNA. TCRdb analysed the immunoSEQ multiplex PCR reads with MiXCR anew, one entry per CDR3 protein. The table records some 120,000 distinct CDR3 sequences, approximately 94% of them present only once. Sequenced input: CD4+ T cells from PBMCs. Receptors originate from a human donor with multiple sclerosis.

This clonotype was recorded a few times. This CDR3 is CAWSVLGQPQHF. The CDR3 DNA sequence: TGTGCCTGGAGTGTACTTGGTCAGCCCCAGCATTTT. The chain has TRBV30 and TRBJ1-5; D uncertain. The V end was cut by 0 bases, the J end by 6 bases, with 6 bases between. Germline CDR1 GTSNPN, CDR2 SVGIG (reference sequence). The CDR3 extends over 12 amino acids.

This chain connects TRBV12-3 or TRBV12-4 to TRBJ1-2; 7 bases fit TRBD1. V was clipped by 5 bases and J by 8 bases; unmatched bases: 11. There are 14 residues in the CDR3. CDR3 in amino acids: CASSPLRQGGGYTF. In DNA, the CDR3 is TGTGCCAGCAGTCCTCTTCGACAGGGCGGGGGCTACACCTTC.

The table lists this clonotype with a count of one. The chain couples TRBV30 to TRBJ2-6; D is undetermined. With 5 bases removed from V and 1 base from J, the gap between germline ends came to 6 bases. In germline, CDR1 is GTSNPN, CDR2 SVGIG (reference sequence). The CDR3 runs 13 residues. The CDR3 region is CAWDPSGANVLTF. CDR3 DNA: TGTGCCTGGGACCCTTCTGGGGCCAACGTCCTGACTTTC.

This sequence joins TRBV10-3 and TRBJ1-1, with D unclear. The germline gives CDR1 ENHRY, CDR2 SYGVKD. The CDR3 spans 14 residues. V lost 7 bases and J 0 bases, leaving 12 bases between the germline ends. In DNA, the CDR3 is TGTGCCATCATGGGAGGGAAGATGAACACTGAAGCTTTCTTT. Its translation: CAIMGGKMNTEAFF.

The genes are TRBV4-3 and TRBJ1-2, with 10 bases lining up with TRBD1. CDR1 LGHNA and CDR2 YSLEER come from the germline V gene. The CDR3 is 19 amino acids. The J segment lost 4 bases and the V segment lost 0 bases, leaving 14 bases of the junction unmatched. CDR3 bases: TGCGCCAGCAGCCAAGATCTTCTTGATGGGACAGGGGAGAGCTATGGCTACACCTTC. It is translated as CASSQDLLDGTGESYGYTF.

The chain employs TRBV6-6 and TRBJ1-4; 9 nucleotides match TRBD1. The CDR3 has 14 amino acids. From germline, CDR1 is MNHNY and CDR2 SVGAGI (reference sequence). The ends lost 4 bases at V and 7 bases at J; junction bases unmatched: 4. The CDR3 protein is CASSSTGGGEKLFF. The DNA for the CDR3 is TGTGCCAGCAGTTCTACAGGGGGCGGTGAAAAACTGTTTTTT.

This chain uses TRBV19 with TRBJ2-1, with D possibly matching TRBD2 (5 bases). The CDR3 spans 13 residues. The germline V gene has CDR1 LNHDA and CDR2 SQIVND (reference sequence). The ends were cut back, 6 bases at V and 8 bases at J, with 14 bases in the middle. The CDR3 loop is CASRRDSGDEQFF. The CDR3 nucleotides are TGTGCCAGTAGGAGGGATTCAGGCGATGAGCAGTTCTTC.

V and J are TRBV5-1 and TRBJ2-6; D might be TRBD2 (5 bases). Germline values: CDR1 SGHRS, CDR2 YFSETQ. CDR3 length equals 14 residues. The V gene lost 2 bases and the J gene lost 4 bases, with 7 bases spanning the gap. The CDR3 loop reads CASSFGGGANVLTF. The CDR3 DNA reads TGCGCCAGCAGCTTCGGAGGCGGGGCCAACGTCCTGACTTTC.

V usage is TRBV12-3 or TRBV12-4 and J usage is TRBJ1-5; 7 nucleotides agree with TRBD1. J was trimmed by 5 bases and V by 6 bases; bases with no gene match: 4. CDR3 length: 13 amino acids. CDR3 nucleotides: TGTGCCAGCAGCTTTGACAGGGATCAGCCCCAGCATTTT. Its translation is CASSFDRDQPQHF.

This chain joins TRBV7-9 and TRBJ1-1, with D possibly TRBD1 on 6 matching bases. V lost 5 bases, J lost 6 bases, and 16 bases lay in between. The CDR3 sequence is 14 residues long. Germline V gene lookup returns CDR1 SEHNR and CDR2 FQNEAQ (reference sequence). The CDR3 bases are TGTGCCAGCAGCCCCCGAGGGGGTTCGGCTGAAGCTTTCTTT. Translated, it gives CASSPRGGSAEAFF.

In nucleotides, the CDR3 is TGTGCCGGAGCCCCCGGGATTGGGGGTACCGGGGAGCTGTTTTTT. Its translation is CAGAPGIGGTGELFF. The rearrangement joins TRBV2 to TRBJ2-2; D assignment may be TRBD1 or TRBD2 (5 bases each). The CDR3 spans 15 residues. The V gene lost 11 bases and the J gene lost 5 bases, with 21 bases spanning the gap. The germline CDR1 and CDR2 sequences are SNHLY and FYNNEI.

This chain joins TRBV7-2 and TRBJ1-6; TRBD1 aligns across 8 bases. In germline, CDR1 is SGHTA, CDR2 FQGNSA. The CDR3 is 13 residues long. The V and J ends lost 5 bases and 10 bases, in that order; junction bases with no gene match: 4. The CDR3 DNA is TGTGCCAGCAGCCAAAGACAGGGGTCACCCCTCCACTTT. It yields the protein CASSQRQGSPLHF.

The chain links TRBV29-1 to TRBJ1-1; no clear D. CDR1 is SQVTM and CDR2 is ANQGSEA in the germline V gene. The CDR3 extends over 13 amino acids. V gave up 2 bases and J gave up 0 bases, with 7 bases separating them. CDR3 coding DNA: TGCAGCGTTGAACTCGCCTTGAACACTGAAGCTTTCTTT. Translating it yields CSVELALNTEAFF.

In DNA form, the CDR3 reads TGTGCCAGCAGTGAGCATTCCTCCTACGAGCAGTACTTC. Translated: CASSEHSSYEQYF. The V and J genes are TRBV6-1 and TRBJ2-7; D not certain. V was clipped by 3 bases and J by 0 bases, with 6 bases between them. Per germline, CDR1 MNHNS and CDR2 SASEGT. This CDR3 contains 13 residues.

This chain connects TRBV7-3 to TRBJ1-6, with 9 nucleotides matching TRBD1. The CDR3 is 16 residues long. With V trimmed by 5 bases and J by 5 bases, 7 bases remained unmatched. The germline V gene has CDR1 SGHTA and CDR2 FQGTGA. The CDR3 nucleotides read TGTGCCAGCAGCCCAGATGGGACAGGGAATAATTCACCCCTCCACTTT. This sequence encodes CASSPDGTGNNSPLHF.

The rearrangement links TRBV3-1 to TRBJ2-1; D unresolved. The ends were cut back, 3 bases at V and 3 bases at J, with 12 bases in the middle. CDR3 size: 15 residues. Germline CDR1 is LGHDT and CDR2 is YNNKEL (reference sequence). CDR3 DNA sequence: TGTGCCAGCAGCCATCAAGGCACTTTCTACAATGAGCAGTTCTTC. It translates to CASSHQGTFYNEQFF.

CDR3 loop: CASSFLGGSGTEAFF. The CDR3 DNA reads as TGTGCCAGCAGTTTCTTAGGGGGGTCCGGCACTGAAGCTTTCTTT. The rearrangement links TRBV12-3 or TRBV12-4 to TRBJ1-1, with D perhaps matching TRBD1 (6 bases). This CDR3 contains 15 residues. The V gene lost 3 bases and the J gene lost 4 bases, with 15 bases spanning the gap.

The V call is TRBV3-1, the J call TRBJ2-2; 8 nucleotides match TRBD1. This CDR3 region has 16 residues. V lost 1 base and J lost 4; bases outside the gene matches: 5. From germline, CDR1 is LGHDT and CDR2 YNNKEL (reference sequence). In nucleotides, the CDR3 is TGTGCCAGCAGCCAAGCTCGGACAGGGTCCACCGGGGAGCTGTTTTTT. Its protein product is CASSQARTGSTGELFF. Supplemented by reference TRBV3-1 and TRBJ2-2, the full variable domain reads DTAVSQTPKYLVTQMGNDKSIKCEQNLGHDTMYWYKQDSKKFLKIMFSYNNKELIINETVPNRFSPKSPDKAHLNLHINSLELGDSAVYFCASSQARTGSTGELFFGEGSRLTVL.